A single sample is the source of the 17 T cell receptor beta chains below, sequenced in a study of T cell responses to AZD1222 COVID-19 vaccine. Some clones are missing from TCRdb's copy, which holds only in-frame ones; the method was immunoSEQ multiplex PCR. The sample has 150,000 to 200,000 clones, around 95% seen once. The material sequenced was peripheral blood, taken on day 0 of AZD1222 vaccination. The origin of the receptors is an adult in good health.

The CDR3 DNA follows: TGTGCCAGCGCCCCTACAAGTAACTATGGCTACACCTTC. Translating gives CASAPTSNYGYTF. This chain connects TRBV5-5 to TRBJ1-2; D is ambiguous. The CDR3 spans 13 residues. Trimming pared 7 bases from V and 1 base from J, leaving 11 bases between. The germline V gene encodes CDR1 SGHKS and CDR2 YYEKEE (reference sequence). Drawing the rest from reference TRBV5-5 and TRBJ1-2, the complete variable domain is DAGVTQSPTHLIKTRGQQVTLRCSPISGHKSVSWYQQVLGQGPQFIFQYYEKEERGRGNFPDRFSARQFPNYSSELNVNALLLGDSALYLCASAPTSNYGYTFGSGTRLTVV.

Worth noting for this clone: Other DNA sequences in this specimen translate into the identical CDR3. The J gene is TRBJ2-7, the V gene TRBV27, with TRBD1 matching 8 bases. Per germline, CDR1 MNHEY and CDR2 SMNVEV (reference sequence). Losses at the gene ends were 5 bases for V and 4 bases for J; bases not matched to a gene: 4. The CDR3 length is 13 residues. The CDR3 loop reads CASSLTGGYEQYF. For the CDR3, the DNA is TGTGCCAGCAGTCTAACAGGGGGGTACGAGCAGTACTTC.

The chain links TRBV29-1 to TRBJ1-3; maybe TRBD1 (6 bases). V gave up 4 bases and J gave up 0 bases, with 13 bases separating them. This CDR3 has 15 amino acids. The germline gives CDR1 SQVTM, CDR2 ANQGSEA. CDR3 in amino acids: CSVVRQTGSGNTIYF. The CDR3 DNA reads as TGCAGCGTTGTCAGACAGACAGGCTCTGGAAACACCATATATTTT.

The chain uses TRBV6-1 and TRBJ1-3; TRBD1 matches 11 bases. The CDR3 runs 17 residues. Per the germline V gene, CDR1 is MNHNS and CDR2 is SASEGT. J lost 7 bases, V lost 2 bases, and 10 bases had no gene match. The CDR3 bases are TGTGCCAGCAGTGAAAGCCGGACAGGGGGCTCGGGGAACACCATATATTTT. Translation: CASSESRTGGSGNTIYF.

The genes are TRBV19 and TRBJ1-5; possible D gene TRBD1, 6 bases. Trimming left V 8 bases short and J 6 bases short, with 11 bases between. CDR3 length: 12 amino acids. CDR1 LNHDA and CDR2 SQIVND come from the germline V gene (reference sequence). CDR3 amino acids: CASCRGGQPQHF. The CDR3 region has the DNA TGTGCCAGTTGCAGGGGCGGTCAGCCCCAGCATTTT.

In DNA form, the CDR3 reads TGTGCCAGCAGTCCCGAGGGGGCCGGGGAGACCCAGTACTTC. It codes for CASSPEGAGETQYF. This chain connects TRBV6-5 to TRBJ2-5; 7 bases align to TRBD1. Germline assignment: CDR1 MNHEY and CDR2 SVGAGI. The V and J ends lost 5 bases and 5 bases, in that order; junction bases with no gene match: 8. This CDR3 is 14 amino acids long.

The chain carries TRBV24-1 and TRBJ1-5; possibly TRBD1 for D (5 bases). Trimming left V 4 bases short and J 4 bases short, with 16 bases between. This CDR3 contains 16 residues. CDR1 and CDR2 from the germline V gene are KGHDR and SFDVKD. CDR3 coding DNA: TGTGCCACCAGTGACCGGGGGGGATCTAGTAATCAGCCCCAGCATTTT. Its translation is CATSDRGGSSNQPQHF.

This CDR3 is CASSLRDTTTGQYF. CDR3 DNA: TGTGCCAGCAGCTTACGGGACACCACAACGGGGCAGTACTTC. This chain connects TRBV5-4 to TRBJ2-7, with D possibly TRBD1 on 6 matching bases. CDR1 is SGHNT, CDR2 YYREEE, per germline (reference sequence). V shed 2 bases and J shed 9 bases, with 18 bases lying between them. The CDR3 contains 14 residues.

The V and J genes are TRBV5-1 and TRBJ1-2; no firm D call. The CDR3 loop spans 15 amino acids. Between the trimmed V and J ends, which lost 0 bases and 4 bases, there was a span of 13 bases. CDR1 and CDR2 (germline): SGHRS, YFSETQ. CDR3 coding DNA: TGCGCCAGCAGCTTGGACCGGACCCTCTCCTATGGCTACACCTTC. Amino acids: CASSLDRTLSYGYTF. The complete variable domain, with remaining parts taken from reference TRBV5-1 and TRBJ1-2, reads KAGVTQTPRYLIKTRGQQVTLSCSPISGHRSVSWYQQTPGQGLQFLFEYFSETQRNKGNFPGRFSGRQFSNSRSEMNVSTLELGDSALYLCASSLDRTLSYGYTFGSGTRLTVV.

The J gene is TRBJ2-2, the V gene TRBV7-9, with 9 bases matching TRBD1. Unmatched junction bases numbered 0, after V lost 3 bases and J lost 1 base. This CDR3 spans 15 amino acids. Per germline, CDR1 SEHNR and CDR2 FQNEAQ (reference sequence). In DNA, the CDR3 is TGTGCCAGCAGCTTGGGACAGGGGAACACCGGGGAGCTGTTTTTT. Translating gives CASSLGQGNTGELFF.

This chain connects TRBV6-5 to TRBJ2-1, with D perhaps given as TRBD1 or TRBD2 (5 bases each). Germline V gene sequence: CDR1 MNHEY, CDR2 SVGAGI. With 5 bases removed from V and 1 base from J, the gap between germline ends came to 9 bases. The CDR3 totals 14 residues. The CDR3 protein is CASSPWGSYNEQFF. CDR3 in DNA: TGTGCCAGCAGTCCCTGGGGGTCCTACAATGAGCAGTTCTTC.

V usage is TRBV4-2 and J usage is TRBJ2-5; no firm D call. V was clipped by 0 bases and J by 4 bases, with 6 bases between them. The CDR3 sequence is 13 residues long. From germline, CDR1 is LGHNA and CDR2 YNFKEQ. The CDR3 reads CASSQDPRETQYF. CDR3 DNA: TGTGCCAGCAGCCAAGATCCCAGAGAGACCCAGTACTTC.

The chain uses TRBV19 and TRBJ2-2; D is unresolved. From germline, CDR1 is LNHDA and CDR2 SQIVND (reference sequence). V was clipped by 6 bases and J by 5 bases, with 4 bases between them. The CDR3 is 11 residues long. CDR3 amino acids: CASRATGELFF. In nucleotides, the CDR3 is TGTGCCAGTAGGGCAACCGGGGAGCTGTTTTTT.

The V and J genes are TRBV5-5 and TRBJ1-5; 9 positions agree with TRBD1. CDR3 length: 16 amino acids. The V gene's germline CDR1 is SGHKS and CDR2 YYEKEE (reference sequence). Trimming removed 3 bases from V and 6 bases from J; junction bases left unmatched: 10. The CDR3 loop reads CASSSPGDREGQPQHF. CDR3 nucleotide sequence: TGTGCCAGCAGCTCCCCCGGGGACAGGGAGGGTCAGCCCCAGCATTTT.

The chain links TRBV19 to TRBJ2-7; TRBD1 is a possible D gene (7 bases). V was pared by 4 bases and J by 2 bases, with 15 bases between. Germline CDR1 is LNHDA and CDR2 is SQIVND (reference sequence). The CDR3 is made up of 15 amino acids. The CDR3 sequence is CASSSAGGSAYEQYF. The CDR3 coding sequence is TGTGCCAGTAGTAGCGCAGGGGGGTCGGCCTACGAGCAGTACTTC.

This clone was observed a single time. V and J are TRBV28 and TRBJ1-4; D uncertain. CDR3 length: 14 residues. Trimming stripped 5 bases from V and 5 bases from J, with 12 bases between. CDR1 is MDHEN, CDR2 SYDVKM, per germline. The chain's CDR3 is CASSLLTGNEKLFF. As DNA, the CDR3 is TGTGCCAGCAGTCTTCTGACGGGAAATGAAAAACTGTTTTTT.

The chain links TRBV2 to TRBJ1-5; D might be TRBD1 (5 bases). Germline V gives CDR1 SNHLY, CDR2 FYNNEI. The CDR3 length is 13 residues. V shed 6 bases and J shed 6 bases, with 12 bases lying between them. This CDR3 is CASRGTGGQPQHF. CDR3 coding DNA: TGTGCCAGCAGGGGGACGGGGGGTCAGCCCCAGCATTTT.